The entry that follows covers one T cell receptor beta chain sequence. Within the sample, other DNA sequences also encode this same CDR3. Trimming took 4 bases from V and 6 from J; bases not matched to a gene: 6. This CDR3 has 15 residues. The V gene's germline CDR1 is LNHDA and CDR2 SQIVND (reference sequence). The sample belongs to a study of blood T cell repertoires in COVID-19. Assay used: immunoSEQ multiplex PCR; TCRdb lists only in-frame clones, some missing. The table includes some 330,000 clones, around 83% detected once. The chain combines TRBV19 with TRBJ1-6; 7 bases fit TRBD1. The TCR sequence derives from a woman between 50 and 59 years old who had recovered from COVID-19. Specimen: PBMCs or T cells enriched from blood (not recorded which). The CDR3 DNA reads as TGTGCCAGTAGTAGGGACAGAGGTCCTAATTCACCCCTCCACTTT. Its translation: CASSRDRGPNSPLHF. Full variable domain (remainder filled in from reference TRBV19 and TRBJ1-6): DGGITQSPKYLFRKEGQNVTLSCEQNLNHDAMYWYRQDPGQGLRLIYYSQIVNDFQKGDIAEGYSVSREKKESFPLTVTSAQKNPTAFYLCASSRDRGPNSPLHFGNGTRLTVT.